This TCR beta chain was captured in a study of persistence of HIV-infected CD4 T cells (dated by TCRdb to about 2020). Background for the entire study: Participants had been on suppressive ART for a median of 8 years. Peripheral blood samples of up to roughly 200 mL were collected at multiple time points, except for two participants, who underwent leukapheresis at a single time point. Anti-CD3/anti-CD28 stimulation activated a higher proportion of cells, with a lower memory fraction, than antigen stimulation. CMV- and HIV-1 Gag-responding CD4+ T cells were isolated from ART-treated individuals so that antigen-driven clonal expansion of HIV-1-infected cells could be examined. Proviral sequencing was used to assess clonality among infected cells, whereas TCRbeta sequencing gauged the clonality of all cells within each sorted population. Cross-participant TCR cluster analysis included roughly 8 participants for CMV and over five participants for Gag. General findings and caveats noted by the study authors: TCRbeta richness in CMV- and Gag-responding cells was significantly lower than in anti-CD3/anti-CD28-responding cells; CMV-responding cells had higher oligoclonality than CD3/CD28-stimulated and Gag-responding cells. Antigen-responding cells were enriched for expanded CDR3beta sequences that were degenerate, which suggests that CD4+ responses to CMV and Gag underwent convergent selection. Only a small number of individuals took part in the study, and the range of antigens tested was limited. Within the same sorted populations, TCR oligoclonality correlated with proviral oligoclonality. Because the TCR analyses were done in bulk, restricting them to just the rare CMV-responding cells that actually carried HIV-1 proviruses was not possible.

The immunoSEQ hsTCRB assay version 4, run in survey mode, was used to sequence TCRbeta repertoires from genomic DNA. For TCRbeta sequencing, genomic DNA was diluted to roughly 9.2 ng/uL, with up to about 1 ug used per sample. Per the source publication's procedure: TCRbeta data analysis was done in ImmunoSeq Analyzer 3.0, and diversity was calculated on productive nucleotide rearrangements. Lower-bound TCR diversity was estimated with the improved Chao index, and clonality with the Gini coefficient using the Immunarch R package. Different nucleotide rearrangements encoding the same CDR3beta amino acid sequence were counted as distinct clonotypes. TCRbeta sequences significantly enriched in antigen-responding cells relative to anti-CD3/anti-CD28-activated cells were identified by differential abundance analysis. GLIPH2 clustered TCRs by predicted peptide-MHC specificity, both within individual participants and across merged participant data sets. TCRdb carries this immuneACCESS record with in-frame sequences only. Its versions omit some clonotypes, under half of them owing to an unresolved V gene in the studies checked, with the rest unexplained. V and J calls and clone size are copied from that table; D and trimming were computed from the DNA. This sample has about 46,000 clones in its table, and 85% to 90% of those were observed once. About 3.1% of the sample is taken by the ten largest.

The treatment or condition label of this sample denotes: suppressive antiretroviral therapy. Cells were stimulated with anti-CD3/anti-CD28 magnetic beads as a nonspecific positive control representing the CD4+ T cell repertoire. Responding CD4+ T cells were sorted on the basis of upregulation of both CD40 ligand and CD69. Participants were HIV-1-infected adults who started suppressive ART during chronic infection. For at least 4 years, participants had undetectable plasma HIV-1 RNA, below 50 copies/mL. To be included, participants needed a CD4+ T cell count above 400 cells/uL and a positive CMV serology. Before stimulation, PBMCs were isolated using density centrifugation and then depleted of CD8+ T cells. For approximately 17 hours, CD8-depleted PBMCs were stimulated with anti-CD28/CD49d costimulation, a CD40-blocking antibody, and enfuvirtide, which was added to prevent new infections. Cell sorting was performed on a Beckman Coulter MoFlo Legacy or XDP sorter, and dead cells were excluded with propidium iodide. The QIAamp DNA Mini Kit was used for genomic DNA extraction from samples above one million cells, and the Quick-DNA Microprep Kit was used otherwise.

From the cysteine through the phenylalanine, the CDR3 covers 15 amino acids. Only CDR3 DNA is held: 45 bases, read in frame from base 1. V and J lose 3 bases and 4 bases, and a span of 17 bases separates them. Per the germline V gene, SGHDT is the CDR1 and YYEEEE is the CDR2. Details on this clone: The clone's antigen remains unknown. No base quality values were provided; no much bigger clone lies one nucleotide off.

The TCR was taken from an adult woman with HIV who was CMV-seropositive. Sequenced material: CD4+ T cells sorted from PBMCs after approximately 18-hour stimulation, taken from a patient who received antiretroviral therapy. This specimen's cell subset or site label, interpreted: CD40L+CD69+ CD4 T cells responding to anti-CD3/anti-CD28 beads, representing the overall repertoire. Recombination joined TRBV5-6 with TRBJ2-7; the D gene is perhaps TRBD1 or TRBD2, as each covers 5 bases. The CDR3 protein: CASSSLEGREYEQYF. The base sequence is TGTGCCAGCAGCTCTCTAGAGGGGCGCGAGTACGAGCAGTACTTC. The full variable domain, completed from the reference TRBV5-6 and TRBJ2-7 proteins outside the CDR3, reads DAGVTQSPTHLIKTRGQQVTLRCSPKSGHDTVSWYQQALGQGPQFIFQYYEEEERQRGNFPDRFSGHQFPNYSSELNVNALLLGDSALYLCASSSLEGREYEQYFGPGTRLTVT.